This entry concerns a single T cell receptor beta chain. What it recognizes is unknown. This record comes from a study of T-cell memory formation after mild COVID-19. Findings of the study overall: Later expanders leaned CD4+, whereas day 15 to 85 contracting clones were balanced CD4/CD8. Second-wave clones reaching peak frequency on day 37 lacked confirmed SARS-CoV-2 specificity.

Each CDR3 protein gets one entry after TCRdb re-called the 5' RACE reads with MiXCR. Seen here are tens of thousands of distinct CDR3 sequences, about 23% observed once, and the top ten hold 42%. This sequence originates from a man in his late teens or twenties who had mild COVID-19 (a few samples of this study predate the infection). Cell type and time point are not known. The sample consisted of PBMCs or a T cell subset sorted from them (not recorded which).

DNA for the CDR3: TGCGCCAGCAGCCAAACCCGGGACGGTGGAAAAGTTTTCTTT. The encoded protein is CASSQTRDGGKVFF. The J gene is TRBJ1-1, the V gene TRBV4-3, with D possibly matching TRBD1 (5 bases). The ends were cut back, 2 bases at V and 13 bases at J, with 20 bases in the middle. Germline CDR1 LGHNA, CDR2 YSLEER. The CDR3 is 14 residues long.